This TCR beta chain was documented in a study of blood T cell repertoires in COVID-19. The overall study: PBMCs, B-cell-depleted T cells, or T cells provided the cDNA or gDNA that made up the material.

The CDR3 length is 14 residues. The germline V gene has CDR1 SGDLS and CDR2 YYNGEE. Unmatched junction bases numbered 7, after V lost 6 bases and J lost 5 bases. The assay was immunoSEQ multiplex PCR, and TCRdb's table has in-frame clones only and misses some. The sample yields around 170,000 clones, roughly 87% seen once. The clonotype originates from a woman aged 45 to 65 who had recovered from COVID-19. The sample consisted of PBMCs or T cells enriched from blood (not recorded which). V and J are TRBV9 and TRBJ2-7, with 11 bases lining up with TRBD2. This CDR3 is CASIPGLAAHEQYF. CDR3 nucleotide sequence: TGTGCCAGCATTCCGGGACTAGCGGCCCACGAGCAGTACTTC.